This T cell receptor beta chain was recorded in a study of regulatory T cells in long-lasting Graves disease. CDR1 and CDR2 from the germline V gene are KGHSH and LQKENI. The CDR3 has 13 amino acids. V dropped 2 bases and J dropped 4 bases, with 5 bases sitting between them. The TCR beta library used iRepertoire HTBI primers with Arm-PCR amplification of CDR3. Each CDR3 protein gets one entry after TCRdb re-called the multiplex PCR reads with MiXCR. The table shows about 200,000 distinct CDR3 sequences, with around 18% occurring only once. This clonotype was counted at least ten times. As for time point: newly diagnosed GD, antithyroid drugs for less than 3 months. PBMC RNA was the source of the TCR library.

This clonotype was sampled from a female donor with Graves disease. The sequencing used peripheral blood mononuclear cells (PBMCs), collected at new diagnosis, from a patient treated with antithyroid drugs. The V gene is TRBV18, the J gene TRBJ1-4, with D possibly matching TRBD1 (5 bases). The CDR3 DNA is TGTGCCAGCTCACCAGGGGGTAATGAAAAACTGTTTTTT. Translating gives CASSPGGNEKLFF.